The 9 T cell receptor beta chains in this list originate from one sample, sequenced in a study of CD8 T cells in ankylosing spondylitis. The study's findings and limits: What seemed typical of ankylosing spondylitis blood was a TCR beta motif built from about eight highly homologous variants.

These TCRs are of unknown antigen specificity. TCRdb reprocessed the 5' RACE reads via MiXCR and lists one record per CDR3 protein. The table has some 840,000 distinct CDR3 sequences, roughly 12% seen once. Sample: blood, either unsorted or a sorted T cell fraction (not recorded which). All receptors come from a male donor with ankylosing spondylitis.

CDR3 residues: CASSLSNLADTQYF. The DNA of the CDR3 is TGTGCCAGCAGTCTATCCAACTTAGCAGATACGCAGTATTTT. The chain uses TRBV6-1 and TRBJ2-3, with D uncertain. The ends were cut back, 5 bases at V and 4 bases at J, with 13 bases in the middle. Germline CDR1 and CDR2: MNHNS and SASEGT. The CDR3 runs to 14 residues.

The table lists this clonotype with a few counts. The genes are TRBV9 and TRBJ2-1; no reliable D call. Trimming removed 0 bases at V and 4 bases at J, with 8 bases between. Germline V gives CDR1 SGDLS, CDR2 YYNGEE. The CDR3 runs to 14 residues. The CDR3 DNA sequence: TGTGCCAGCAGCGTAGGGATCGAGTACAATGAGCAGTTCTTC. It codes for CASSVGIEYNEQFF.

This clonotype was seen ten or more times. The DNA of the CDR3 is TGCAGCGTCCGTACTAGCGCCCCAGGCTCCTACAATGAGCAGTTCTTC. Translated: CSVRTSAPGSYNEQFF. The chain is built from TRBV29-1 and TRBJ2-1; TRBD2 agrees at 7 bases. The junction had 11 bases not matched to a gene; V was cut back by 6 bases and J by 0 bases. CDR1 is SQVTM and CDR2 is ANQGSEA in the germline V gene. The CDR3 extends over 16 amino acids.

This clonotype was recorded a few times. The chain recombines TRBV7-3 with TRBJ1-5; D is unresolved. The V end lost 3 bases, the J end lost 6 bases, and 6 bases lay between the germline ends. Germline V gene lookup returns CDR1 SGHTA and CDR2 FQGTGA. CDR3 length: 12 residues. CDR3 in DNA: TGTGCCAGCAGCTTCCGAGCTCAGCCCCAGCATTTT. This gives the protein CASSFRAQPQHF.

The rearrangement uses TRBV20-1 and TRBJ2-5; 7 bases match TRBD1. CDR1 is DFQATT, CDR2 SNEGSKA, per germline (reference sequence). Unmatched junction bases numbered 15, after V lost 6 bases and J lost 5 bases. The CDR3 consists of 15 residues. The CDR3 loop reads CSASLAYRGAETQYF. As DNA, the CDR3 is TGCAGTGCCTCACTCGCGTACAGGGGTGCGGAGACCCAGTACTTC.

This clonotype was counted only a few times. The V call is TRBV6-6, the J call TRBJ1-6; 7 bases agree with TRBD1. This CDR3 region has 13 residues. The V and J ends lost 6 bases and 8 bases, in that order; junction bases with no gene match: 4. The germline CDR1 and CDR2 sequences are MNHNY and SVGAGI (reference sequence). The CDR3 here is CASRGDRDSPLHF. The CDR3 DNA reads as TGTGCCAGCAGGGGAGACAGGGATTCACCCCTCCACTTT.

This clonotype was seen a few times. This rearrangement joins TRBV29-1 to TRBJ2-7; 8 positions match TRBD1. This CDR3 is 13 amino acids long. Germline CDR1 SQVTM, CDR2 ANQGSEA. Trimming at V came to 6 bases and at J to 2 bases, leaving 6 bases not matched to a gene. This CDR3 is CSVNDRGTYEQYF. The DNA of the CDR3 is TGCAGCGTAAATGACAGGGGCACCTACGAGCAGTACTTC.

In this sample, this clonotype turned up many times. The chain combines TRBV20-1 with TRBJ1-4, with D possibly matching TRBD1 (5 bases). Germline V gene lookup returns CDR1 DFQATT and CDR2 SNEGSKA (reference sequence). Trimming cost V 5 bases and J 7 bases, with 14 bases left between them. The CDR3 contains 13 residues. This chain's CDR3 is CSARGAVREKLFF. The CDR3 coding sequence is TGCAGTGCTCGTGGGGCAGTCCGTGAAAAACTGTTTTTT.

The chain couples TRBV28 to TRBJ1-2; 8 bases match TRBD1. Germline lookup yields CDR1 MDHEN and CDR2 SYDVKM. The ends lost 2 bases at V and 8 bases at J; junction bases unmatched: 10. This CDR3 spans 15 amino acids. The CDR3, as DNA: TGTGCCAGCAGTTTACTTGGGGGCAGGGGGCTCGGCTACACCTTC. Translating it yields CASSLLGGRGLGYTF.